Following are 28 T cell receptor beta chains from one sample sequenced in a study of tissue T cells after allogeneic stem cell transplantation. Sequencing was performed with immunoSEQ multiplex PCR; in TCRdb, only in-frame clones are kept and a portion is missing. The table lists nearly 50,000 clones, around 69% of them singletons. The sample was sorted cells pooled from one or two spleens. The receptors come from a pool of C57BL/6 mice in good health.

To note about this clone: The listed genes are named as in mouse. The covered CDR3 bases are TGTGCCAGCAGCCCGACAGTTAACCAAGACACCCAGTAC. Translating it yields CASSPTVNQDTQY. The whole CDR3 protein reads CASSPTVNQDTQYF. The gene calls are TRBV22 and TRBJ2-5; TRBD1 is the table's D call, not checked against the DNA. The CDR3 extends 1 residue past the end of the read, so its final part is completed from the germline J gene. TRBV22 represents a pseudogene. This CDR3 region has 14 residues.

In the case of this clone: The germline and genes are mouse ones. The CDR3 sequence: CASSQDRVSTEVFF. The sequenced part of the CDR3 DNA is TGTGCCAGCAGCCAAGACCGGGTGAGCACAGAAGTCTTC. The chain joins TRBV2 to TRBJ1-1; no reliable D call. With the read ending 1 residue before the CDR3 end, the germline J gene is used to fill in that end. This CDR3 is built from 14 residues. Trimming removed 0 bases from V and 4 bases from J, with 9 bases in between. Germline CDR1 and CDR2: LGHNA and YSYQKL.

Worth noting for this clone: Gene names follow the mouse nomenclature. Sequencing ends 1 residue short of the CDR3 end; the germline J gene provides the rest. The chain combines TRBV26 with TRBJ1-3; unclear D gene. V was pared by 6 bases and J by 1 base, with 10 bases between. The length of the CDR3 is 14 residues. Germline V gene lookup returns CDR1 KGHPV and CDR2 FQNQEV (reference sequence). The sequenced CDR3 bases are TGTGCCAGCAGGCTGGTGGGGTCTGGAAATACGCTCTAT. Encoded protein: CASRLVGSGNTLY. The full CDR3 is CASRLVGSGNTLYF.

For this clone: Gene names and germline match the mouse. Read coverage stops 1 residue before the CDR3 terminus; the germline J gene supplies the remainder. Other nucleotide sequences from this sample produce the same CDR3. The chain links TRBV26 to TRBJ2-5; no clear D. Per germline, CDR1 KGHPV and CDR2 FQNQEV (reference sequence). The V end lost 3 bases, the J end lost 2 bases, and 6 bases lay between the germline ends. The length of the CDR3 is 13 residues. The covered CDR3 bases are TGTGCCAGCAGTCTTACCGTCCAAGACACCCAGTAC. Translated, it gives CASSLTVQDTQY. The full CDR3 sequence reads CASSLTVQDTQYF.

Details on this clone: Genes and germline are mouse. The read stops 1 residue short of the end of the CDR3; the missing end is completed from the germline J gene. This chain connects TRBV5 to TRBJ2-5, with D perhaps matching TRBD1 (5 bases). Germline V gene sequence: CDR1 LGHNA, CDR2 YNLKQL (reference sequence). There are 14 residues in the CDR3. The V end lost 0 bases, the J end lost 2 bases, and 6 bases lay between the germline ends. The DNA read from the CDR3 is TGTGCCAGCAGCCAAGACAGGGCCCAAGACACCCAGTAC. Its translation: CASSQDRAQDTQY. From start to end, the CDR3 is CASSQDRAQDTQYF.

For this clone: Gene and germline names: mouse. The observed sequence ends 1 residue before the CDR3 terminus, with the missing tail filled in from the germline J gene. This chain uses TRBV13-2 with TRBJ2-1, with TRBD2 matching over 8 bases. V trimming: 0 bases; J trimming: 2 bases; junction bases outside the gene matches: 4. CDR3 length: 16 residues. CDR1 NNHNN and CDR2 SYGAGS come from the germline V gene (reference sequence). The CDR3 DNA, read in part, is TGTGCCAGCGGTGATGCTGGGGGGAGAGACTATGCTGAGCAGTTC. Translating gives CASGDAGGRDYAEQF. The entire CDR3 sequence reads CASGDAGGRDYAEQFF.

A remark on this clone: Germline and genes: mouse. The CDR3 end falls 1 residue outside the read, so it is completed with the germline J gene. The chain carries TRBV2 and TRBJ2-4, with 11 bases identical to TRBD2. CDR1 LGHNA and CDR2 YSYQKL come from the germline V gene. This CDR3 is built from 15 residues. The V gene end was trimmed by 0 bases and the J gene end by 5 bases; junction bases not matched to a gene: 1. CDR3 loop: CASSQEDWGGNTLYF. The CDR3 DNA, read in part, is TGTGCCAGCAGCCAAGAAGACTGGGGGGGAAACACCTTGTAC.

As to this clone: Mouse gene names and germline throughout. The read ends 1 residue shy of where the CDR3 ends; the end is completed using the germline J gene. The chain employs TRBV2 and TRBJ1-4; D gene unclear. This CDR3 is 12 amino acids long. The ends were cut back, 0 bases at V and 5 bases at J, with 1 base in the middle. CDR1 and CDR2 from the germline V gene are LGHNA and YSYQKL. CDR3 residues: CASSQDNERLFF. The CDR3 DNA, read in part, is TGTGCCAGCAGCCAAGATAACGAAAGATTATTT.

Notes on this clone: Gene names and germline match the mouse. CDR3 sequence: CTCSTGDSGNTLYF. The CDR3 DNA, read in part, is TGCACCTGCAGTACAGGGGACTCTGGAAATACGCTCTAT. V and J are TRBV1 and TRBJ1-3, with 7 bases identical to TRBD1. The read falls 1 residue short of the CDR3 end, and the missing part is taken from the germline J gene. This CDR3 is built from 14 residues. Per germline, CDR1 NSQYPW and CDR2 LRSPGD (reference sequence). V lost 5 bases to trimming and J lost 1 base; unmatched junction nucleotides: 2.

Regarding this clone: Germline and genes here are mouse. CDR3 DNA (partial): TGTGCCAGCAGACAGGGTTCTGGAAATACGCTCTAT. Translating gives CASRQGSGNTLY. The whole CDR3 is CASRQGSGNTLYF. The gene calls are TRBV19 and TRBJ1-3, with a possible D match to TRBD1 (6 bases). Read coverage stops 1 residue before the CDR3 terminus; the germline J gene supplies the remainder. This CDR3 spans 13 amino acids. Per the germline V gene, CDR1 is FNHDT and CDR2 is SITEND (reference sequence). The V end was cut by 5 bases, the J end by 0 bases, with 6 bases between.

Of note for this clone: The listed genes are named as in mouse. Read coverage stops 1 residue before the CDR3 terminus; the germline J gene supplies the remainder. V and J are TRBV20 and TRBJ2-2; 7 nucleotides match TRBD1. This CDR3 is built from 13 residues. Germline CDR1 GFQATS, CDR2 STVNSAI. V was clipped by 5 bases and J by 4 bases; unmatched bases: 4. CDR3 sequence reads: CGAAGTATGQLYF. The sequenced CDR3 bases are TGTGGTGCTGCCGGGACAGCCACCGGGCAGCTCTAC. Variable domain in full (rest from reference TRBV20 and TRBJ2-2): GALVYQYPRRTICKSGTSMRMECQAVGFQATSVAWYRQSPQKTFELIALSTVNSAIKYEQNFTQEKFPISHPNLSFSSMTVLNAYLEDRGLYLCGAAGTATGQLYFGEGSKLTVL.

About this clone: Mouse names are used for the genes. Partial CDR3 DNA: TGTGCCTGGAGCGACAGGGGTGGCACAGAAGTCTTC. Translating it yields CAWSDRGGTEVF. The entire CDR3 reads CAWSDRGGTEVFF. The V and J genes are TRBV31 and TRBJ1-1; 8 bases align to TRBD1. Read sequence stops 1 residue before the CDR3 end, and the germline J gene provides the missing end. The length of the CDR3 is 13 residues. The V gene end was trimmed by 3 bases and the J gene end by 4 bases; junction bases not matched to a gene: 4. CDR1 and CDR2 from the germline V gene are GKSSPN and SITVG.

A remark on this clone: Here the gene names and germline are mouse. The read terminates 1 residue ahead of where the CDR3 ends, so the germline J gene completes it. V gene TRBV13-1 combines with J gene TRBJ2-4, with 7 bases lining up with TRBD1. The V and J ends lost 2 bases and 3 bases, in that order; junction bases with no gene match: 0. Germline CDR1 reads NSHNY; CDR2 reads SYGAGN. The CDR3 spans 13 residues. The CDR3 DNA, read in part, is TGTGCCAGCAGTGAGGGACAGCAAAACACCTTGTAC. It specifies CASSEGQQNTLY. Given in full, the CDR3 is CASSEGQQNTLYF.

Turning to this clone: Gene names and germline match the mouse. The read ends 1 residue shy of where the CDR3 ends; the end is completed using the germline J gene. The chain carries TRBV2 and TRBJ2-2; perhaps D is TRBD1 or TRBD2 (5 bases each). The CDR3 runs 14 residues. The V gene's germline CDR1 is LGHNA and CDR2 YSYQKL. V lost 4 bases and J 4 bases, leaving 10 bases between the germline ends. The sequenced part of the CDR3 DNA is TGTGCCAGCAGCCCCGGGGGAGGCACCGGGCAGCTCTAC. Its translation: CASSPGGGTGQLY. The entire CDR3 is CASSPGGGTGQLYF.

This clone has just a few counts. Gene and germline names: mouse. Coverage ceases 1 residue before the CDR3 finishes, and the germline J gene fills in the end. The same CDR3 can be traced to other DNA sequences in this sample. The chain has TRBV15 and TRBJ2-7; D is ambiguous. The germline gives CDR1 SGHND, CDR2 FRSKSL. The V end lost 1 base, the J end lost 4 bases, and 5 bases lay between the germline ends. The CDR3 runs 12 residues. CDR3 DNA (partial): TGTGCCAGCAGTTTAGGGGGTTATGAACAGTAC. Protein sequence: CASSLGGYEQY. From start to end, the CDR3 is CASSLGGYEQYF.

Comments on this clone: Germline and genes here are mouse. The read terminates 1 residue before the CDR3 end, so the remaining end is supplied by the germline J gene. The chain joins TRBV1 to TRBJ2-4, with unresolved D. Germline CDR1 reads NSQYPW; CDR2 reads LRSPGD (reference sequence). Between the trimmed V and J ends, which lost 3 bases and 0 bases, there was a span of 7 bases. The CDR3 has 14 residues. Partial CDR3 DNA: TGCACCTGCAGTGCTGGAGTTAGTCAAAACACCTTGTAC. Translating it yields CTCSAGVSQNTLY. In full, the CDR3 is CTCSAGVSQNTLYF.

Worth noting for this clone: The genes are named according to mouse. The read ends 1 residue shy of where the CDR3 ends; the end is completed using the germline J gene. The V and J genes are TRBV23 and TRBJ1-5. This CDR3 has 13 amino acids. Germline lookup yields CDR1 KGHTA and CDR2 FQNQQP. The DNA read from the CDR3 is TGCTCCAGCAGTCGGACGGGCAACCAGGCTCCGCTT. This sequence encodes CSSSRTGNQAPL. The whole CDR3 region reads CSSSRTGNQAPLF. Based on the CDR3 plus reference TRBV23 and TRBJ1-5, the full variable domain is DAAVTQKPRYLIKMKGQEAEMKCIPEKGHTAVFWYQQKQSKELKFLIYFQNQQPLDQIDMVKERFSAVCPSSSLCSLGIRTCEAEDSALYLCSSSRTGNQAPLFGEGTRLSVL.

This clone was counted only a few times. Gene names refer to mouse genes. The CDR3 end falls 1 residue outside the read, so it is completed with the germline J gene. The chain combines TRBV13-1 with TRBJ2-7; D is perhaps TRBD1 (7 bases). This CDR3 is built from 12 residues. In germline, CDR1 is NSHNY, CDR2 SYGAGN. V was shortened by 2 bases and J by 6 bases, with 9 bases between the two germline ends. This CDR3 is CASSEGGGEQYF. CDR3 bases read: TGTGCCAGCAGTGAAGGGGGCGGTGAACAGTAC.

Concerning this clone: Gene names denote mouse genes. The read terminates 1 residue ahead of where the CDR3 ends, so the germline J gene completes it. J is TRBJ2-7 and V is TRBV13-1; 11 bases align to TRBD2. The CDR3 has 13 amino acids. Trimming took 5 bases from V and 4 from J; bases not matched to a gene: 2. Per the germline V gene, CDR1 is NSHNY and CDR2 is SYGAGN. CDR3 in amino acids: CASRRTGGYEQYF. The CDR3 bases that were read are TGTGCCAGCAGGAGGACTGGGGGGTATGAACAGTAC.

This clone was counted a few times. Mouse names are used for the genes. The CDR3 is cut off 1 residue early in the read; its end comes from the germline J gene. The rearrangement joins TRBV16 to TRBJ1-4; D uncertain. This CDR3 is 11 amino acids long. Germline V gene sequence: CDR1 SGHSA, CDR2 FRNQAP. V lost 2 bases, J lost 7 bases, and 2 bases lay in between. CDR3 amino acids: CASSLRERLFF. The CDR3 DNA, read in part, is TGTGCAAGCAGCTTACGCGAAAGATTATTT. Drawing the rest from reference TRBV16 and TRBJ1-4, the complete variable domain is NAGVIQTPRHKVTGKGQEATLWCEPISGHSAVFWYRQTIVQGLEFLTYFRNQAPIDDSGMPKERFSAQMPNQSHSTLKIQSTQPQDSAVYLCASSLRERLFFGHGTKLSVL.

Notes on this clone: Mouse germline and gene names are used. With the read ending 1 residue before the CDR3 end, the germline J gene is used to fill in that end. This chain links TRBV13-2 with TRBJ1-4; D perhaps matches TRBD1 (5 bases). Trimming removed 2 bases at V and 3 bases at J, with 11 bases between. Germline V lookup: CDR1 NNHNN, CDR2 SYGAGS (reference sequence). The CDR3 has 15 amino acids. The CDR3 bases that were read are TGTGCCAGCGGTGAGGAGGGGAGGGCCAACGAAAGATTATTT. Protein: CASGEEGRANERLF. The CDR3 in its entirety is CASGEEGRANERLFF.

Of note for this clone: Mouse gene names apply. The sequenced fragment ends 1 residue before the CDR3 boundary, so the rest is inferred from the germline J gene. The chain joins TRBV15 to TRBJ2-1, with 10 bases matching TRBD2. V gave up 4 bases and J gave up 3 bases; unmatched junction bases: 6. Germline-derived CDR1 and CDR2 are SGHND and FRSKSL. This CDR3 comprises 16 residues. CDR3 in amino acids: CASSSHWGGSYAEQFF. CDR3 DNA, as far as it was read: TGTGCCAGCAGTTCTCACTGGGGGGGAAGCTATGCTGAGCAGTTC.

In regard to this clone: Germline and genes here are mouse. Sequencing ends 1 residue short of the CDR3 end; the germline J gene provides the rest. The J gene is TRBJ2-5, the V gene TRBV24, with a possible D match to TRBD2 (6 bases). The germline CDR1 and CDR2 sequences are KGHTA and FRNEEI. The CDR3 is made up of 15 amino acids. The V and J ends lost 3 bases and 2 bases respectively, with 12 bases between them. CDR3 sequence: CASSLPTGLQDTQYF. CDR3 bases read: TGTGCCAGCAGTCTCCCGACTGGCCTCCAAGACACCCAGTAC.

Comment on this clone: Gene names follow the mouse nomenclature. With the read ending 1 residue before the CDR3 end, the germline J gene is used to fill in that end. The chain recombines TRBV15 with TRBJ2-3; D not certain. CDR3 size: 12 residues. The germline V gene has CDR1 SGHND and CDR2 FRSKSL. Trimming left V 3 bases short and J 4 bases short, with 5 bases between. The part of the CDR3 DNA that was read is TGTGCCAGCAGTTTTCAGTCAGAAACGCTGTAT. Residues: CASSFQSETLY. The full CDR3 protein is CASSFQSETLYF.

About this clone: Gene names refer to mouse genes. The CDR3 end falls 1 residue outside the read, so it is completed with the germline J gene. The chain joins TRBV2 to TRBJ2-3; D is perhaps TRBD2 (6 bases). The CDR3 runs to 17 residues. V lost 0 bases and J 0 bases, leaving 13 bases between the germline ends. In germline, CDR1 is LGHNA, CDR2 YSYQKL. The covered CDR3 bases are TGTGCCAGCAGCCAAGACCCCCTGGGGTCTAGTGCAGAAACGCTGTAT. This translates into CASSQDPLGSSAETLY. The entire CDR3 protein reads CASSQDPLGSSAETLYF.

In the case of this clone: The gene names given are mouse names. The read halts 1 residue ahead of the CDR3 end, with the missing end drawn from the germline J gene. The rearrangement links TRBV2 to TRBJ1-1; 7 nucleotides line up with TRBD1. Germline CDR1 is LGHNA and CDR2 is YSYQKL. The CDR3 is 12 amino acids. The V and J ends lost 4 bases and 8 bases, in that order; junction bases with no gene match: 4. The CDR3 sequence is CASSRTGVEVFF. Incomplete CDR3 DNA: TGTGCCAGCAGCCGTACAGGGGTGGAAGTCTTC. Together with reference TRBV2 and TRBJ1-1, the CDR3 gives the full variable domain: DPKIIQKPKYLVAVTGSEKILICEQYLGHNAMYWYRQSAKKPLEFMFSYSYQKLMDNQTASSRFQPQSSKKNHLDLQITALKPDDSATYFCASSRTGVEVFFGKGTRLTVV.

About this clone: A junction end diverges from the germline sequence, so it may reflect a read error. Gene names refer to mouse genes. The read stops 1 residue short of the end of the CDR3; the missing end is completed from the germline J gene. The chain joins TRBV13-1 to TRBJ1-4, with TRBD1 matching over 10 bases. CDR3 length: 14 amino acids. Germline values: CDR1 NSHNY, CDR2 SYGAGN. The CDR3 region is CASGETGGGERLFF. The part of the CDR3 DNA that was read is TGTGCCAGCGGTGAGACAGGGGGCGGCGAAAGATTATTT.

Comment on this clone: The germline and genes are mouse ones. Coverage ceases 1 residue before the CDR3 finishes, and the germline J gene fills in the end. J is TRBJ2-5 and V is TRBV13-2, with TRBD2 identical over 9 bases. The ends lost 1 base at V and 2 bases at J; junction bases unmatched: 2. This CDR3 spans 15 amino acids. Germline CDR1 and CDR2: NNHNN and SYGAGS (reference sequence). The sequenced part of the CDR3 DNA is TGTGCCAGCGGTGATAGACTGGGGGTCCAAGACACCCAGTAC. Translating gives CASGDRLGVQDTQY. The full-length CDR3 reads as CASGDRLGVQDTQYF.